These T cell receptor beta chains were read from a single sample in a study of cytomegalovirus exposure and HLA in healthy donors. The assay was immunoSEQ multiplex PCR, and TCRdb's table has in-frame clones only and misses some. This repertoire comprises about 79,000 clones; its ten largest clones make up approximately 4.2%. Source material: PBMCs. The source of these receptors is a man in his thirties or forties in good health and CMV-seronegative. CDR3s include the opening cysteine and the closing phenylalanine or tryptophan. Each record gives: V gene, J gene, D gene, CDR3 length, CDR3 protein. The D gene is left open where the match is weak.

TRBV2	TRBJ1-5	.	14	CASSGGQLNQPQHF
TRBV5-1	TRBJ1-2	TRBD1	14	CASSSGGTYYGYTF
TRBV5-4	TRBJ2-6	TRBD2	18	CASSLLAGGRTGANVLTF
TRBV6-5	TRBJ1-1	.	13	CASRPRTETEAFF
TRBV4-3	TRBJ2-1	TRBD1	15	CASSQGQGSYNEQFF
TRBV7-2	TRBJ2-5	.	13	CASSGGLEETQYF
TRBV5-1	TRBJ2-5	TRBD2	15	CASSFTGGTQETQYF
TRBV5-6	TRBJ2-7	.	17	CASSLAGWNTASYEQYF
TRBV29-1	TRBJ2-5	.	14	CSVDRGGVGETQYF
TRBV6-5	TRBJ2-7	TRBD1	13	CASSRQGVHEQYF
TRBV5-1	TRBJ2-5	TRBD1	15	CASSGQGGDEETQYF
TRBV25-1	TRBJ2-3	TRBD2	17	CASSELFSGYHTDTQYF
TRBV9	TRBJ2-7	.	14	CASSVEGGDYEQYF
TRBV6-6	TRBJ2-7	.	14	CASSYSRGPYEQYF
TRBV6-5	TRBJ2-5	TRBD2	15	CASSGQLAGGETQYF
TRBV9	TRBJ1-1	TRBD1	13	CASSGQGSTEAFF
TRBV11-2	TRBJ2-5	TRBD2	16	CASSSWTSGRQETQYF
TRBV5-6	TRBJ1-2	TRBD1	14	CASSLDQGAYGYTF
TRBV7-9	TRBJ1-5	TRBD1	16	CASSFGTGGAGQPQHF
TRBV4-1	TRBJ2-7	.	15	CASSQVVEGNYEQYF
TRBV18	TRBJ1-2	TRBD1	14	CASSYGTGDYGYTF
TRBV7-2	TRBJ2-4	.	17	CASSPTVNLLAKNIQYF
TRBV7-2	TRBJ2-3	.	15	CASSEGGGSTDTQYF
TRBV11-2	TRBJ1-1	.	11	CASSLGSTPSF
TRBV6-6	TRBJ2-3	TRBD1	15	CASSFGDRGPDTQYF
TRBV6-5	TRBJ2-1	.	15	CASSRLGGSYNEQFF
TRBV29-1	TRBJ2-7	.	13	CSVGRDSSYEQYF
TRBV5-6	TRBJ1-1	.	16	CASSSGRTRRGVEAFF
TRBV19	TRBJ1-3	TRBD1	15	CASTRTGGIGNTIYF
TRBV9	TRBJ2-7	TRBD2	15	CASSVAGGEGNEQYF
TRBV9	TRBJ2-1	TRBD2	15	CASSPTSGAYNEQFF
TRBV6-4	TRBJ2-6	TRBD1	17	CASTPGQGADGANVLTF
TRBV6-4	TRBJ2-7	.	13	CASSDQLDGEQYF
TRBV25-1	TRBJ1-4	TRBD1	15	CASSDPGQGDEKLFF
TRBV9	TRBJ2-7	.	15	CASSPRRTSTYEQYF
TRBV7-9	TRBJ2-7	.	13	CASSQAPSYEQYF
TRBV5-4	TRBJ1-4	TRBD1	14	CASSKTGEDEKLFF
TRBV7-2	TRBJ2-2	TRBD2	16	CASSLVSGGADGELFF
TRBV5-1	TRBJ2-7	.	14	CASSPKTGPFEQYF
TRBV7-6	TRBJ1-1	.	16	CASSLLADRMNTEAFF
TRBV6-1	TRBJ2-7	.	16	CASSEAEGNALNEQYF
TRBV5-1	TRBJ2-7	.	14	CASSLGGVPHEQYF
TRBV18	TRBJ2-7	TRBD1	15	CASSPRTGSAYEQYF
TRBV29-1	TRBJ1-1	.	13	CSVEVWPTRRAFF